This T cell receptor (beta chain) derives from a study of shared clonotypes between healthy human individuals. Points from the study as a whole: Roughly 5% of naive CD4 clonotypes were common to a few donors. Memory subsets generally showed lower estimated richness than naive subsets.

Original data processing: Owing to the provision of junction-only sequences devoid of quality scores by immunoSEQ, filtering differed. Method: immunoSEQ multiplex PCR; TCRdb's copy keeps in-frame clones and lacks some. The V and J calls and clone size were taken over from that table, and D and trimming were inferred from the DNA. The repertoire holds millions of clones, over 85% seen once, with 0.1% to 0.15% in the top ten. Comment on this clone: What it binds is unknown.

The germline V gene encodes CDR1 SGHRS and CDR2 YFSETQ. This CDR3 has 15 amino acids. The V end lost 4 bases, the J end lost 4 bases, and 17 bases lay between the germline ends. The sample consisted of naive CD4+ T cells sorted from blood. The subset denotes: CD45RA+ positively selected. The sequence derives from a young man in good health. The chain uses TRBV5-1 and TRBJ2-5; a weak D match, TRBD2 (6 bases). The DNA for the CDR3 is TGCGCCAGCAGCATACCCCTGCGAGCGGGAGAGACCCAGTACTTC. This codes for CASSIPLRAGETQYF.